Below are 30 T cell receptor beta chains sequenced from a single sample in a study of control samples from healthy donors and cancer patients. TCRdb keeps only in-frame clones here, not all; method: immunoSEQ multiplex PCR. This sample has 150,000 or so clones, with over 85% found just once. Material for sequencing was blood. All receptors come from a man in his late teens or twenties in good health.

This chain links TRBV5-1 with TRBJ2-4, with D uncertain. CDR3 size: 16 residues. Trimming removed 0 bases at V and 2 bases at J, with 12 bases between. Germline V gives CDR1 SGHRS, CDR2 YFSETQ. Here the CDR3 reads CASSLDGPGTKNIQYF. The CDR3 DNA follows: TGCGCCAGCAGCTTGGATGGGCCTGGGACCAAAAACATTCAGTACTTC.

Written as DNA, the CDR3 is TGTGCCAGCAGCCAAGACAGGGCGGGGGCTCCTCAGCCCCAGCATTTT. As protein: CASSQDRAGAPQPQHF. The rearrangement uses TRBV3-1 (or the pseudogene TRBV3-2) and TRBJ1-5; D possibly corresponds to TRBD1 (6 bases). The CDR3 spans 16 residues. CDR1 is LGHDT, CDR2 YNNKEL, per germline (reference sequence). With 0 bases removed from V and 6 bases from J, the gap between germline ends came to 15 bases.

This chain connects TRBV6-5 to TRBJ2-7; TRBD1 aligns across 7 bases. The CDR3 is 16 residues long. Trimming at V came to 4 bases and at J to 0 bases, leaving 9 bases not matched to a gene. CDR1 is MNHEY, CDR2 SVGAGI, per germline. DNA for the CDR3: TGTGCCAGCAGTTCAACCCGGGACAGCAACTCCTACGAGCAGTACTTC. It specifies CASSSTRDSNSYEQYF.

The J gene is TRBJ1-1, the V gene TRBV6-6, with D unclear. The CDR3 runs to 15 residues. Germline lookup yields CDR1 MNHNY and CDR2 SVGAGI (reference sequence). V lost 0 bases, J lost 1 base, and 9 bases lay in between. The CDR3: CASSYSMGKNTEAFF. The CDR3 DNA sequence: TGTGCCAGCAGTTACTCGATGGGGAAGAACACTGAAGCTTTCTTT.

J is TRBJ1-2 and V is TRBV19, with D hard to call. CDR1 is LNHDA, CDR2 SQIVND, per germline (reference sequence). The CDR3 runs to 13 residues. With 6 bases removed from V and 1 base from J, the gap between germline ends came to 9 bases. CDR3 protein: CASRGDLNYGYTF. CDR3 in DNA: TGTGCCAGTAGAGGAGACCTTAACTATGGCTACACCTTC. Looking up the rest from reference TRBV19 and TRBJ1-2 gives the full variable domain: DGGITQSPKYLFRKEGQNVTLSCEQNLNHDAMYWYRQDPGQGLRLIYYSQIVNDFQKGDIAEGYSVSREKKESFPLTVTSAQKNPTAFYLCASRGDLNYGYTFGSGTRLTVV.

The CDR3 loop reads CASSDIPGQGISSYEQYF. CDR3 coding DNA: TGTGCCAGCAGTGACATCCCGGGACAGGGGATTAGCTCCTACGAGCAGTACTTC. The chain is built from TRBV7-9 and TRBJ2-7; 10 nucleotides agree with TRBD1. V shed 6 bases and J 0 bases; nucleotides not matched to a gene: 14. The germline gives CDR1 SEHNR, CDR2 FQNEAQ (reference sequence). This CDR3 has 18 residues.

V usage is TRBV5-1 and J usage is TRBJ1-1; 8 bases agree with TRBD1. The CDR3 runs 16 residues. Looked up from germline, CDR1 is SGHRS and CDR2 is YFSETQ. V dropped 4 bases and J dropped 4; count of bases not matched to a gene: 12. The CDR3 here is CASSIDRRTGTTEAFF. In nucleotides, the CDR3 is TGCGCCAGCAGCATCGATCGTAGGACAGGGACCACTGAAGCTTTCTTT. The full variable domain, with the rest looked up from reference TRBV5-1 and TRBJ1-1, is KAGVTQTPRYLIKTRGQQVTLSCSPISGHRSVSWYQQTPGQGLQFLFEYFSETQRNKGNFPGRFSGRQFSNSRSEMNVSTLELGDSALYLCASSIDRRTGTTEAFFGQGTRLTVV.

This chain uses TRBV5-6 with TRBJ1-2; 7 bases are shared with TRBD1. V lost 3 bases and J lost 7; bases outside the gene matches: 9. The CDR3 length is 14 residues. Germline CDR1 SGHDT, CDR2 YYEEEE. CDR3: CASSYDRDFSGYTF. CDR3 bases: TGTGCCAGCAGCTACGACAGGGACTTTAGTGGCTACACCTTC.

The V call is TRBV7-7, the J call TRBJ2-3; TRBD2 agrees at 9 bases. The CDR3 contains 16 residues. CDR1 is SSHAT, CDR2 FNYEAQ, per germline (reference sequence). V shed 5 bases, J shed 4 bases, and the junction held 10 bases outside the gene matches. CDR3: CASSPMRGGQSDTQYF. The DNA for the CDR3 is TGTGCCAGCAGCCCCATGCGGGGGGGCCAGTCAGATACGCAGTATTTT.

The rearrangement links TRBV25-1 to TRBJ2-7, with 7 bases that match TRBD2. J lost 5 bases, V lost 3 bases, and 13 bases had no gene match. CDR1 is MGHDK and CDR2 is SYGVNS in the germline V gene. The CDR3 is made up of 16 amino acids. The CDR3 loop is CASSDPTRGSVDEQYF. In DNA, the CDR3 is TGTGCCAGCAGTGATCCTACGCGGGGGAGTGTGGACGAGCAGTACTTC.

The CDR3 nucleotides read TGTGCCAGCAGTTCGGGACGGATCTATGGCTACACCTTC. Its protein is CASSSGRIYGYTF. The chain carries TRBV12-3 or TRBV12-4 and TRBJ1-2; D perhaps matches TRBD1 (5 bases). The length of the CDR3 is 13 residues. With 4 bases removed from V and 4 bases from J, the gap between germline ends came to 10 bases.

V is TRBV5-1 and J is TRBJ2-1, with 11 bases that match TRBD2. With 4 bases clipped from V and 9 bases from J, the junction kept 6 bases outside the gene matches. This CDR3 is 14 amino acids long. CDR1 SGHRS and CDR2 YFSETQ come from the germline V gene. The CDR3 loop is CASSNPSGGPEQFF. CDR3 in DNA: TGCGCCAGCAGCAATCCTAGCGGGGGGCCTGAGCAGTTCTTC.

This clone has just one count. The rearrangement links TRBV9 to TRBJ2-1; D is unclear. Trimming took off 1 base at V and 8 bases at J, with 10 bases between the two ends. Per the germline V gene, CDR1 is SGDLS and CDR2 is YYNGEE. This CDR3 comprises 13 residues. CDR3 residues: CASSVSPRDEQFF. The CDR3 DNA reads TGTGCCAGCAGCGTATCCCCCCGCGATGAGCAGTTCTTC. Complete variable domain (other parts from reference TRBV9 and TRBJ2-1): DSGVTQTPKHLITATGQRVTLRCSPRSGDLSVYWYQQSLDQGLQFLIQYYNGEERAKGNILERFSAQQFPDLHSELNLSSLELGDSALYFCASSVSPRDEQFFGPGTRLTVL.

V and J are TRBV10-3 and TRBJ2-1, with 14 bases lining up with TRBD2. Germline CDR1 ENHRY, CDR2 SYGVKD. The CDR3 sequence is 15 residues long. Trimming removed 6 bases from V and 7 bases from J; junction bases left unmatched: 5. The CDR3 region has the DNA TGTGCCATCAGAGCAGGGACTAGCGGGGGTAATGAGCAGTTCTTC. Protein product: CAIRAGTSGGNEQFF.

This clone has just one count. V is TRBV7-6 and J is TRBJ2-1, with D perhaps TRBD1 (5 bases). V dropped 1 base and J dropped 9 bases, with 16 bases sitting between them. The germline CDR1 and CDR2 sequences are SGHVS and FNYEAQ. The CDR3 is made up of 15 amino acids. The CDR3 DNA follows: TGTGCCAGCAGCTTAGGAACAGGCCCATATGTTGAGCAGTTCTTC. This encodes CASSLGTGPYVEQFF.

The gene calls are TRBV18 and TRBJ2-1; TRBD1 matches 8 bases. CDR1 is KGHSH and CDR2 is LQKENI in the germline V gene. Trimming at V came to 2 bases and at J to 7 bases, leaving 10 bases not matched to a gene. CDR3 length: 16 amino acids. DNA for the CDR3: TGTGCCAGCTCACCATTAGACAGGGGCAGGAGGAATGAGCAGTTCTTC. Protein product: CASSPLDRGRRNEQFF.

This clone has just one count. The CDR3, as DNA: TGCAGCGCGTGGGGGATCTCTGGAAACACCATATATTTT. Protein: CSAWGISGNTIYF. The chain recombines TRBV29-1 with TRBJ1-3; TRBD1 is a possible D gene (5 bases). Germline V gene sequence: CDR1 SQVTM, CDR2 ANQGSEA. The CDR3 is 13 residues long. Trimming shortened V by 7 bases and J by 0 bases, and 10 bases separated the two germline ends.

This clone was seen just once. The chain joins TRBV9 to TRBJ1-2; 7 bases fit TRBD1. CDR3 length equals 14 residues. The trim removed 3 bases at V and 11 bases at J, leaving 13 bases unmatched. Looked up from germline, CDR1 is SGDLS and CDR2 is YYNGEE. The CDR3 protein is CASSGGTVPNRYTF. CDR3 DNA sequence: TGTGCCAGCAGCGGGGGGACAGTCCCAAATCGGTACACCTTC.

The V and J genes are TRBV10-3 and TRBJ2-7; no reliable D call. Trimming removed 4 bases from V and 3 bases from J, with 19 bases in between. Germline loops: CDR1 ENHRY, CDR2 SYGVKD. The CDR3 runs 16 residues. CDR3 sequence reads: CAISASRASGGYEQYF. The DNA for the CDR3 is TGTGCCATCAGTGCTTCCCGGGCATCGGGCGGCTACGAGCAGTACTTC.

The sample holds one count of this clone. CDR3 protein: CASSQTGLVTYEQYF. Here the CDR3 DNA reads TGTGCCAGTTCCCAGACAGGCCTAGTGACCTACGAGCAGTACTTC. This chain uses TRBV19 with TRBJ2-7, with D possibly being TRBD1 (6 bases). The CDR3 has 15 amino acids. The V end lost 8 bases, the J end lost 2 bases, and 19 bases lay between the germline ends. The germline CDR1 and CDR2 sequences are LNHDA and SQIVND (reference sequence).

This clone has a single count. V and J are TRBV10-3 and TRBJ1-2, with TRBD1 matching 7 bases. Germline V gives CDR1 ENHRY, CDR2 SYGVKD. V was pared by 7 bases and J by 8 bases, with 10 bases of the junction left unmatched. This CDR3 spans 13 amino acids. The CDR3 region has the DNA TGTGCCATCACCCGAGACAGGGCAGGCGGCTACACCTTC. Protein: CAITRDRAGGYTF.

J is TRBJ2-3 and V is TRBV10-3; D is perhaps TRBD1 (5 bases). Trimming cost V 1 base and J 2 bases, with 10 bases left between them. There are 15 residues in the CDR3. Germline V gene lookup returns CDR1 ENHRY and CDR2 SYGVKD. The chain's CDR3 is CAISELTTATDTQYF. The CDR3 DNA reads TGTGCCATCAGTGAGTTAACGACAGCCACAGATACGCAGTATTTT.

The chain recombines TRBV5-4 with TRBJ1-2; 10 nucleotides line up with TRBD1. The CDR3 covers 15 residues. The germline gives CDR1 SGHNT, CDR2 YYREEE (reference sequence). Trimming took 4 bases from V and 8 from J; bases not matched to a gene: 11. The CDR3 DNA is TGTGCCAGCAGCCATACGGACAGGGGGGCTCGCGGCTACACCTTC. This gives the protein CASSHTDRGARGYTF.

The chain carries TRBV5-4 and TRBJ2-5, with D maybe TRBD1 (5 bases). This CDR3 is 16 amino acids long. V dropped 10 bases and J dropped 5 bases, with 27 bases sitting between them. Germline loops: CDR1 SGHNT, CDR2 YYREEE (reference sequence). In DNA, the CDR3 is TGTGCCTTCACAGCATTCCCAAAGGGGAAGGGGGAGACCCAGTACTTC. The encoded protein is CAFTAFPKGKGETQYF.

This chain joins TRBV5-1 and TRBJ2-6; TRBD1 matches 8 bases. Germline V gene lookup returns CDR1 SGHRS and CDR2 YFSETQ. The CDR3 extends over 20 amino acids. Trimming cost V 2 bases and J 3 bases; bases outside gene matches: 16. DNA for the CDR3: TGCGCCAGCAGCTTCCGGCATGGGCAGGGGGCAAGCGGTGGGGCCAACGTCCTGACTTTC. Its translation is CASSFRHGQGASGGANVLTF.

V usage is TRBV7-9 and J usage is TRBJ1-5, with D maybe TRBD1 (5 bases). V was trimmed by 2 bases and J by 0 bases, leaving 8 bases between them. CDR1 and CDR2 (germline): SEHNR, FQNEAQ (reference sequence). This CDR3 has 15 amino acids. The CDR3 is CASSLQGDSNQPQHF. DNA for the CDR3: TGTGCCAGCAGCTTACAAGGGGATAGCAATCAGCCCCAGCATTTT.

The chain couples TRBV11-3 to TRBJ2-3; 14 bases agree with TRBD2. Looked up from germline, CDR1 is SGHNT and CDR2 is YENEEA. CDR3 size: 17 residues. J was trimmed by 1 base and V by 4 bases; bases with no gene match: 4. The CDR3 loop reads CASSSSTSGGGTDTQYF. The CDR3 DNA follows: TGTGCCAGCAGCTCCTCGACTAGCGGGGGGGGCACAGATACGCAGTATTTT.

This clone was detected once. V gene TRBV24-1 combines with J gene TRBJ2-7, with 9 bases that match TRBD2. Trimming cost V 2 bases and J 11 bases; bases outside gene matches: 3. CDR3 length equals 12 residues. From germline, CDR1 is KGHDR and CDR2 SFDVKD. The CDR3, as DNA: TGTGCCACCAGTGATTCTAGCGGGGTTGAGTACTTC. Its translation: CATSDSSGVEYF.

The gene calls are TRBV4-1 and TRBJ1-1, with a possible D match to TRBD1 (5 bases). Trimming pared 1 base from V and 1 base from J, leaving 13 bases between. This CDR3 region has 16 residues. Germline V gene sequence: CDR1 MGHRA, CDR2 YSYEKL. Written as DNA, the CDR3 is TGCGCCAGCAGCCAAGTCTGGGGCCCAAGGAACACTGAAGCTTTCTTT. It is translated as CASSQVWGPRNTEAFF.

V usage is TRBV2 and J usage is TRBJ1-2, with no clear D. V lost 5 bases and J lost 3, with 10 bases in between. This CDR3 comprises 13 residues. CDR1 and CDR2 (germline): SNHLY, FYNNEI. CDR3 in amino acids: CASSSEVYYGYTF. The CDR3 bases are TGTGCCAGCAGTTCCGAGGTTTACTATGGCTACACCTTC.